This TCR beta chain is from a study of T cell responses to AZD1222 COVID-19 vaccine. Method: immunoSEQ multiplex PCR; TCRdb's copy keeps in-frame clones and lacks some. Of more than 140,000 clones in the sample, 88% were seen once. V was clipped by 2 bases and J by 2 bases, with 9 bases between them. In germline, CDR1 is SGHTA, CDR2 FQGNSA. The CDR3 is 14 amino acids. This receptor was identified in an adult in good health. The chain links TRBV7-2 to TRBJ2-5; D possibly matches TRBD1 or TRBD2 (5 bases each). The sequencing here drew on peripheral blood, taken on day 0 of MenACWY control vaccination. CDR3 sequence (DNA): TGTGCCAGCAGCTTACTGGGGACGCAAGAGACCCAGTACTTC. It codes for CASSLLGTQETQYF.